This T cell receptor (beta chain) stems from a study of T cells in Graves' hyperthyroidism and ophthalmopathy. This clonotype was counted many times. The CDR3 consists of 12 residues. CDR1 is GTSNPN and CDR2 is SVGIG in the germline V gene (reference sequence). The J segment lost 8 bases and the V segment lost 3 bases, leaving 4 bases of the junction unmatched. The TCR beta CDR3 regions underwent amplification using RNA transcripts as the source. Researchers ran a first-round RT-PCR on the TCR CDR3 using the HTBI primer set. TCRdb recomputed calls from the multiplex PCR reads with MiXCR, one row per CDR3 protein. The table records approximately 640,000 distinct CDR3 sequences, 17% of them present only once.

The chain links TRBV30 to TRBJ1-1, with 9 positions matching TRBD1. The receptor comes from a man aged 50 to 59 with Graves' hyperthyroidism. The material sequenced was blood. The CDR3: CAWSPGTGEAFF. The CDR3 DNA sequence: TGTGCCTGGAGCCCCGGGACAGGGGAAGCTTTCTTT.